Below are 26 T cell receptor beta chains sequenced from a single sample in a study of blood T cell repertoires in COVID-19. TCRdb's copy holds only in-frame clones and misses some; the assay was immunoSEQ multiplex PCR. The sample has roughly 100,000 clones; approximately 87% are singletons. What was sequenced was peripheral blood. These receptors were taken from a human donor in a cohort sampled during active or convalescent COVID-19.

In this sample, this clone turned up once. The genes are TRBV29-1 and TRBJ2-5; maybe TRBD1 (6 bases). Germline CDR1 and CDR2: SQVTM and ANQGSEA. V was pared by 0 bases and J by 2 bases, with 19 bases between. CDR3 length equals 17 residues. The CDR3 bases are TGCAGCGTTGAAGATTTTACGGACAGTTGGAAACAAGAGACCCAGTACTTC. As protein: CSVEDFTDSWKQETQYF.

V is TRBV19 and J is TRBJ2-3; 10 bases align to TRBD2. The CDR3 spans 15 residues. After removal of 5 bases from V and 6 bases from J, the junction contained 8 bases not matched to a gene. Germline V gene lookup returns CDR1 LNHDA and CDR2 SQIVND (reference sequence). The CDR3, as DNA: TGTGCCAGTAGTCCACAGGGACTAGCGTGGGATACGCAGTATTTT. This translates into CASSPQGLAWDTQYF.

This clone was counted a few times. The V and J genes are TRBV6-2 or TRBV6-3 and TRBJ1-1; tentatively, D is TRBD1 (5 bases). Germline V gene data show CDR1 as MNHEY and CDR2 as SVGEGT. The CDR3 is 14 amino acids. V gave up 6 bases and J gave up 4 bases, with 15 bases separating them. The CDR3 DNA is TGTGCCAGCAGCATGGTTGACAGATCCACTGAAGCTTTCTTT. It specifies CASSMVDRSTEAFF.

The CDR3 is CASSYSDGGYSYEQYF. The CDR3 region has the DNA TGTGCCAGCAGTTACTCCGACGGGGGGTACTCCTACGAGCAGTACTTC. J is TRBJ2-7 and V is TRBV6-5, with 7 bases that match TRBD2. CDR1 is MNHEY and CDR2 is SVGAGI in the germline V gene. The CDR3 covers 16 residues. The ends lost 0 bases at V and 0 bases at J; junction bases unmatched: 5.

This rearrangement joins TRBV7-4 to TRBJ1-3; D uncertain. This CDR3 has 18 residues. V lost 2 bases and J 0 bases, leaving 17 bases between the germline ends. Germline V gene data show CDR1 as SGHVT and CDR2 as SQSDAQ. CDR3: CASSLSWATYLSGNTIYF. DNA of the CDR3: TGTGCCAGCAGCTTAAGCTGGGCGACCTACCTCTCTGGAAACACCATATATTTT.

This chain joins TRBV5-4 and TRBJ2-3; D not resolved. Looked up from germline, CDR1 is SGHNT and CDR2 is YYREEE (reference sequence). Trimming removed 3 bases at V and 1 base at J, with 3 bases between. The CDR3 length is 12 residues. In DNA, the CDR3 is TGTGCCAGCAGCTCCGGCACAGATACGCAGTATTTT. Translated, it gives CASSSGTDTQYF.

The chain uses TRBV24-1 and TRBJ2-2; a weak D match, TRBD1 (5 bases). Germline CDR1 is KGHDR and CDR2 is SFDVKD. Trimming removed 3 bases from V and 7 bases from J, with 20 bases in between. The CDR3 has 17 residues. CDR3 nucleotides: TGTGCCACCAGTGATCCAACAGGAATGTCGGATATCGGGGAGCTGTTTTTT. This sequence encodes CATSDPTGMSDIGELFF.

V gene TRBV7-2 combines with J gene TRBJ1-2; TRBD1 matches 9 bases. This CDR3 comprises 14 residues. CDR1 is SGHTA and CDR2 is FQGNSA in the germline V gene. Trimming cost V 2 bases and J 6 bases; bases outside gene matches: 4. CDR3 bases: TGTGCCAGCAGCTTAACAGGGGGCGCTGATGGCTACACCTTC. It encodes CASSLTGGADGYTF.

The chain uses TRBV4-1 and TRBJ1-2; D remains ambiguous. Per germline, CDR1 MGHRA and CDR2 YSYEKL. Trimming shortened V by 1 base and J by 6 bases, and 12 bases separated the two germline ends. The CDR3 is 14 amino acids. The CDR3 sequence is CASSQVGGLHGYTF. CDR3 nucleotide sequence: TGCGCCAGCAGCCAAGTCGGAGGGTTGCATGGCTACACCTTC.

J is TRBJ2-3 and V is TRBV7-9, with 7 bases lining up with TRBD1. The CDR3 spans 12 residues. Germline CDR1 and CDR2: SEHNR and FQNEAQ (reference sequence). The V and J ends lost 8 bases and 5 bases, in that order; junction bases with no gene match: 4. The DNA of the CDR3 is TGTGCCAGCCTAACAGGGGAAGATACGCAGTATTTT. Residues: CASLTGEDTQYF.

This clone was counted a single time. The J gene is TRBJ1-3, the V gene TRBV27; 8 bases are shared with TRBD1. The trim removed 10 bases at V and 4 bases at J, leaving 21 bases unmatched. CDR3 length: 18 amino acids. Germline loops: CDR1 MNHEY, CDR2 SMNVEV (reference sequence). The CDR3 nucleotides are TGTGCCAATACCACAGGAACTACCAAGACAGGGGCAGGAAACACCATATATTTT. Amino acid sequence: CANTTGTTKTGAGNTIYF.

The V gene is TRBV12-3 or TRBV12-4, the J gene TRBJ1-5; D is undetermined. The CDR3 loop spans 13 amino acids. V was trimmed by 3 bases and J by 6 bases, leaving 9 bases between them. CDR3 loop: CASSLLRGQPQHF. CDR3 DNA sequence: TGTGCCAGCAGTTTGTTACGGGGTCAGCCCCAGCATTTT.

The rearrangement uses TRBV7-2 and TRBJ1-1; TRBD1 might be the D (6 bases). The CDR3 length is 14 residues. V was trimmed by 6 bases and J by 3 bases, leaving 14 bases between them. CDR1 and CDR2 (germline): SGHTA, FQGNSA. This chain's CDR3 is CASSSEQGYTEAFF. CDR3 nucleotides: TGTGCCAGCAGTTCCGAACAGGGATACACTGAAGCTTTCTTT.

This clone was detected only a few times. J is TRBJ1-6 and V is TRBV5-5; D uncertain. Per germline, CDR1 SGHKS and CDR2 YYEKEE (reference sequence). The V gene lost 4 bases and the J gene lost 8 bases, with 10 bases spanning the gap. The CDR3 runs 13 residues. The CDR3 sequence: CASSLNSDSPLHF. In DNA form, the CDR3 reads TGTGCCAGCAGCCTTAACAGTGATTCACCCCTCCACTTT.

The chain combines TRBV6-1 with TRBJ1-1, with D uncertain. Germline V gives CDR1 MNHNS, CDR2 SASEGT. This CDR3 comprises 12 residues. Trimming removed 2 bases at V and 8 bases at J, with 9 bases between. Here the CDR3 reads CASSEFGREAFF. CDR3 coding DNA: TGTGCCAGCAGTGAATTCGGCAGGGAAGCTTTCTTT.

V and J are TRBV6-5 and TRBJ2-7, with TRBD1 matching over 9 bases. Germline loops: CDR1 MNHEY, CDR2 SVGAGI. Trimming cost V 5 bases and J 6 bases; bases outside gene matches: 5. The CDR3 is 13 residues long. CDR3 nucleotide sequence: TGTGCCAGCAGTATTTACAGGGGGCTCGAGCAGTACTTC. This encodes CASSIYRGLEQYF.

This clone has only one observation. The chain combines TRBV18 with TRBJ1-5, with 7 bases matching TRBD1. CDR1 KGHSH and CDR2 LQKENI come from the germline V gene. The V and J ends lost 4 bases and 2 bases, in that order; junction bases with no gene match: 2. This CDR3 has 14 amino acids. In DNA form, the CDR3 reads TGTGCCAGCTCACAAGGACAGGGCAATCAGCCCCAGCATTTT. Translation gives CASSQGQGNQPQHF.

V usage is TRBV30 and J usage is TRBJ1-5; D call uncertain. The CDR3 is 12 residues long. Trimming removed 0 bases from V and 5 bases from J, with 5 bases in between. Germline lookup yields CDR1 GTSNPN and CDR2 SVGIG (reference sequence). CDR3 sequence reads: CAWSVEDQPQHF. The CDR3 DNA follows: TGTGCCTGGAGTGTTGAGGATCAGCCCCAGCATTTT.

The V and J genes are TRBV11-1 and TRBJ1-1, with 8 bases that match TRBD1. Trimming took 5 bases from V and 5 from J; bases not matched to a gene: 10. The CDR3 is 15 amino acids. CDR1 and CDR2 (germline): SGHAT, FQDESV (reference sequence). CDR3 residues: CASSRSDRGGTEAFF. CDR3 sequence (DNA): TGTGCCAGCAGCCGATCCGACAGGGGTGGTACTGAAGCTTTCTTT.

The V and J genes are TRBV5-6 and TRBJ2-7, with TRBD1 matching 7 bases. With 4 bases clipped from V and 2 bases from J, the junction kept 3 bases outside the gene matches. The CDR3 sequence is 13 residues long. CDR1 and CDR2 (germline): SGHDT, YYEEEE. In DNA form, the CDR3 reads TGTGCCAGCAGCCCGGGACAGACCTACGAGCAGTACTTC. This gives the protein CASSPGQTYEQYF. The variable domain in full, with the rest retrieved from reference TRBV5-6 and TRBJ2-7, is DAGVTQSPTHLIKTRGQQVTLRCSPKSGHDTVSWYQQALGQGPQFIFQYYEEEERQRGNFPDRFSGHQFPNYSSELNVNALLLGDSALYLCASSPGQTYEQYFGPGTRLTVT.

CDR3 sequence reads: CASAPARGHQETQYF. The CDR3 nucleotides are TGTGCTAGTGCCCCCGCCAGGGGGCACCAAGAGACCCAGTACTTC. This chain connects TRBV12-5 to TRBJ2-5, with TRBD1 identical over 8 bases. With V trimmed by 7 bases and J by 0 bases, 7 bases remained unmatched. Germline V gives CDR1 LGHNT, CDR2 FRNRAP. CDR3 size: 15 residues.

A single count supports this clone. V and J are TRBV5-5 and TRBJ1-1; TRBD1 might be the D (6 bases). Per germline, CDR1 SGHKS and CDR2 YYEKEE (reference sequence). This CDR3 has 14 amino acids. Deletions cut 1 base from V and 1 base from J, with 8 bases between. CDR3 sequence: CASSLLGGNTEAFF. The DNA of the CDR3 is TGTGCCAGCAGCTTGTTAGGGGGGAACACTGAAGCTTTCTTT.

The V call is TRBV7-9, the J call TRBJ1-2, with TRBD1 matching 8 bases. Germline CDR1 is SEHNR and CDR2 is FQNEAQ (reference sequence). V lost 5 bases to trimming and J lost 7 bases; unmatched junction nucleotides: 6. This CDR3 is built from 13 residues. As DNA, the CDR3 is TGTGCCAGCAGCCAGACAGGGGACGGTGGCTACACCTTC. As protein: CASSQTGDGGYTF.

This chain connects TRBV10-3 to TRBJ2-7, with TRBD1 identical over 11 bases. This CDR3 comprises 18 residues. V trimming: 5 bases; J trimming: 1 base; junction bases outside the gene matches: 13. CDR1 is ENHRY and CDR2 is SYGVKD in the germline V gene. The CDR3 coding sequence is TGTGCCATCAGTCCCACCGGGACAGGGGGTCGGTTGTCCTACGAGCAGTACTTC. It codes for CAISPTGTGGRLSYEQYF.

J is TRBJ1-6 and V is TRBV28, with D unresolved. Germline V CDR1 and CDR2: MDHEN, SYDVKM. This CDR3 contains 14 residues. V was clipped by 1 base and J by 9 bases, with 10 bases between them. For the CDR3, the DNA is TGTGCCAGCAGTTTATCGCAGGTTACTTCACCCCTCCACTTT. Amino acids: CASSLSQVTSPLHF. Complete variable domain (other parts from reference TRBV28 and TRBJ1-6): DVKVTQSSRYLVKRTGEKVFLECVQDMDHENMFWYRQDPGLGLRLIYFSYDVKMKEKGDIPEGYSVSREKKERFSLILESASTNQTSMYLCASSLSQVTSPLHFGNGTRLTVT.

This clone was counted once. At one end, the junction sequence differs from germline, possibly due to a read error. Other DNA sequences in the sample encode the same CDR3. The genes are TRBV19 and TRBJ1-6, with a possible D match to TRBD1 (6 bases). The length of the CDR3 is 14 residues. Germline V gene lookup returns CDR1 LNHDA and CDR2 SQIVND (reference sequence). The CDR3 DNA reads TGTGCCAGTAGTAACAGGGCCCTGAATTCGCCCCTCCACTTT. Translating gives CASSNRALNSPLHF.